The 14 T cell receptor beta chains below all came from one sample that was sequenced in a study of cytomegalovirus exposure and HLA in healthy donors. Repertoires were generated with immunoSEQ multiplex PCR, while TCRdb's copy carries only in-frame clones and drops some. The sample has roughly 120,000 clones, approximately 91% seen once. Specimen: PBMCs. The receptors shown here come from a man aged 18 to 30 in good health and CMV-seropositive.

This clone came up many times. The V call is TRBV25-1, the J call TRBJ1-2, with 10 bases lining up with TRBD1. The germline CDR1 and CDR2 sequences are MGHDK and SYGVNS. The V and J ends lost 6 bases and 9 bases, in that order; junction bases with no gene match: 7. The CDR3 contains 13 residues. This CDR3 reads CASRKGQGTRYTF. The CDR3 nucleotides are TGTGCCAGCAGGAAGGGACAGGGGACCCGCTACACCTTC.

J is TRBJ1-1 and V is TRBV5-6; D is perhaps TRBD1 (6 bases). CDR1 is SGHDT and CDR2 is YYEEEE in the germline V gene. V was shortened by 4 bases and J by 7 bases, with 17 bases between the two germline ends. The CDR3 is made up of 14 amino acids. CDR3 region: CASSQGYTPNEAFF. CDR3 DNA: TGTGCCAGCAGCCAGGGGTACACACCCAATGAAGCTTTCTTT.

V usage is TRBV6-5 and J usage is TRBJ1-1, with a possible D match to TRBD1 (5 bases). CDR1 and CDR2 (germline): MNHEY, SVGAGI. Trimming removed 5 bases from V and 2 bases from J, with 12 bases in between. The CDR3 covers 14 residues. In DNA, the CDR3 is TGTGCCAGCAGTCCCAGACAGATAAACACTGAAGCTTTCTTT. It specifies CASSPRQINTEAFF.

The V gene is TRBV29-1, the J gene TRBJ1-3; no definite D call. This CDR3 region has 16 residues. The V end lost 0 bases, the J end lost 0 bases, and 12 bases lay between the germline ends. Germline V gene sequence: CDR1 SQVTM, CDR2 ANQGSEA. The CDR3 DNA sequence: TGCAGCGTTGAAGAGTTCAGCGGCCGCTCTGGAAACACCATATATTTT. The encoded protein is CSVEEFSGRSGNTIYF. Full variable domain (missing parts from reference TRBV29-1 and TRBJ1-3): SAVISQKPSRDICQRGTSLTIQCQVDSQVTMMFWYRQQPGQSLTLIATANQGSEATYESGFVIDKFPISRPNLTFSTLTVSNMSPEDSSIYLCSVEEFSGRSGNTIYFGEGSWLTVV.

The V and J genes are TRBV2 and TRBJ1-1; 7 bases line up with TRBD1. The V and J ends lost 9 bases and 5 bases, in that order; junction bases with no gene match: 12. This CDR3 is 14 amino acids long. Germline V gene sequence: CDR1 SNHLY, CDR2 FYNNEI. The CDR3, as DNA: TGTGCCAGGGAGCAGGGGACAGTAGGGACTGAAGCTTTCTTT. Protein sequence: CAREQGTVGTEAFF.

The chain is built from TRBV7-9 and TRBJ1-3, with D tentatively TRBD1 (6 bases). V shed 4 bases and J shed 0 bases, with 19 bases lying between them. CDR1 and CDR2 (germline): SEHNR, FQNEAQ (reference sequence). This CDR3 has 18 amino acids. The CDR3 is CASSSQKGQFDSGNTIYF. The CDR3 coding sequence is TGTGCCAGCAGCTCCCAGAAAGGACAGTTCGACTCTGGAAACACCATATATTTT.

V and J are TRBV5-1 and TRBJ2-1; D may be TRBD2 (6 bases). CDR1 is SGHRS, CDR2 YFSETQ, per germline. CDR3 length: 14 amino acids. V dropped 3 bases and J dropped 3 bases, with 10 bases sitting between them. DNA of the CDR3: TGCGCCAGCAGCTCCGGGGGTTACTACAATGAGCAGTTCTTC. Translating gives CASSSGGYYNEQFF. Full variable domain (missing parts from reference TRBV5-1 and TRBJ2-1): KAGVTQTPRYLIKTRGQQVTLSCSPISGHRSVSWYQQTPGQGLQFLFEYFSETQRNKGNFPGRFSGRQFSNSRSEMNVSTLELGDSALYLCASSSGGYYNEQFFGPGTRLTVL.

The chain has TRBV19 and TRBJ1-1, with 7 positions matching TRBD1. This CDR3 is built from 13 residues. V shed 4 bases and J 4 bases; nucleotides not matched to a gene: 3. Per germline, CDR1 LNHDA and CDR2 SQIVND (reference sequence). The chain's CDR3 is CASSTGTATEAFF. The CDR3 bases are TGTGCCAGTAGTACCGGGACAGCCACTGAAGCTTTCTTT.

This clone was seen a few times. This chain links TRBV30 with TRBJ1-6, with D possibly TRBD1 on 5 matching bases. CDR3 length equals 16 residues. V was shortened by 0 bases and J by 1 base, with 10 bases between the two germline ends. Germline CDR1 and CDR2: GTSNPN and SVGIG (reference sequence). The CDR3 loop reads CAWSVAQGSYNSPLHF. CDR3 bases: TGTGCCTGGAGTGTAGCCCAGGGTTCCTATAATTCACCCCTCCACTTT.

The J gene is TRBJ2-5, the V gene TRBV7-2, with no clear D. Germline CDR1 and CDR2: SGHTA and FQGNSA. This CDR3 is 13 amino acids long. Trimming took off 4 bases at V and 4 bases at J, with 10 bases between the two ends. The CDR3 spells CASSWAPGETQYF. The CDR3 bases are TGTGCCAGCAGCTGGGCACCAGGAGAGACCCAGTACTTC.

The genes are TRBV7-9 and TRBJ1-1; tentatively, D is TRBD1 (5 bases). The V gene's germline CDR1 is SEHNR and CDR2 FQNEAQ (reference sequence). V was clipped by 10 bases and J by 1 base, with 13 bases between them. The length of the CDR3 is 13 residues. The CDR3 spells CATPGGPNTEAFF. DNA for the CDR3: TGTGCCACCCCCGGGGGACCGAACACTGAAGCTTTCTTT.

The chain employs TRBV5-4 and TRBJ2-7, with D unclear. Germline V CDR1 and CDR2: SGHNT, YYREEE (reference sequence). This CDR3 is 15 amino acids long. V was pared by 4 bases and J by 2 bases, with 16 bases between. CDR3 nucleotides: TGTGCCAGCAGCACCCCCCAGGTCTACGCCTACGAGCAGTACTTC. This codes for CASSTPQVYAYEQYF.

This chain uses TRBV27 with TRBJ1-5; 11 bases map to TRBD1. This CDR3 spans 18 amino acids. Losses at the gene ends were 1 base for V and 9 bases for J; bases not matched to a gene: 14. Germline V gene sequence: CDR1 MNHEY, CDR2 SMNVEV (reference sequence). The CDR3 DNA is TGTGCCAGCAGTTTATGGAAACCGGGACAGGGGGACGGTCGGCCCCAGCATTTT. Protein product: CASSLWKPGQGDGRPQHF.

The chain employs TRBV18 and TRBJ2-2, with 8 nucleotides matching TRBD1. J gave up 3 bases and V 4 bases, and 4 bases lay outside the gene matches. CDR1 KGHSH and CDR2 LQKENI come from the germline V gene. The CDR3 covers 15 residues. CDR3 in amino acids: CASSLRTGHTGELFF. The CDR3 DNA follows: TGTGCCAGCTCACTACGGACAGGGCACACCGGGGAGCTGTTTTTT.